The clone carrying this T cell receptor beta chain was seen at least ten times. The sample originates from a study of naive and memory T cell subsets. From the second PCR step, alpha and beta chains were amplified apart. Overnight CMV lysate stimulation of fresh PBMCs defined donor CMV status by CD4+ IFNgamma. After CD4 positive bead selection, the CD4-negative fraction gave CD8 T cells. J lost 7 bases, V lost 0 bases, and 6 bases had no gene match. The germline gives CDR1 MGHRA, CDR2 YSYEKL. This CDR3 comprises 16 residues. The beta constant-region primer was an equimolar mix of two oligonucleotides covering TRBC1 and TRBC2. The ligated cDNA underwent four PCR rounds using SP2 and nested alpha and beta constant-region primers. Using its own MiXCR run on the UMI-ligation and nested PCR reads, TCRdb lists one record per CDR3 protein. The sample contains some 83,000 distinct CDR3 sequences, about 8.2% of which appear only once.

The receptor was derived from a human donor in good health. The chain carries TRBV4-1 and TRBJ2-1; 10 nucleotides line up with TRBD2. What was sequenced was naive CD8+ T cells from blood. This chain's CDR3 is CASSQDSLAGANEQFF. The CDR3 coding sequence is TGCGCCAGCAGCCAAGATTCCCTAGCGGGAGCGAATGAGCAGTTCTTC.